One T cell receptor beta chain is described in this entry. Its matching antigen is unknown. PBMCs, at least 6.5 million per sample, were isolated. The CDR3 runs 15 residues. Germline CDR1 is SGHRS and CDR2 is YFSETQ. Trimming cost V 2 bases and J 9 bases; bases outside gene matches: 5. This record comes from a study of blood T cells in healthy people across ages. General study points: Naive CD4+ cell counts and diversity both ran higher in long-lived than in aged donors.

It was with a sample-barcoded 5' primer and a J-beta primer mix that a second PCR of roughly 6 to 12 cycles was run. Each CDR3 protein gets one entry after TCRdb re-called the 5' RACE reads with MiXCR. Of 550,000 to 750,000 distinct CDR3 sequences detected, 20% to 25% appear once; the ten largest clones hold roughly 3.4%. The receptor was derived from a man aged 70-80 years in good health. Sequencing was carried out using blood. The J gene is TRBJ2-1, the V gene TRBV5-1; 13 bases are shared with TRBD2. CDR3 sequence reads: CASSFGLAGAAEQFF. CDR3 nucleotides: TGCGCCAGCAGCTTCGGACTAGCGGGAGCGGCTGAGCAGTTCTTC.